Sequencing of this TCR beta chain was carried out in a study of OX40 agonist ivuxolimab in advanced cancers. The overall study: Aged about 23 to 90 with a mean of about 63 years, they were about 80% male. Having had anti-PD-1, anti-PD-L1 or anti-CTLA-4 therapy before was allowed, and roughly 38% had some.

V was clipped by 0 bases and J by 4 bases, with 7 bases between them. The germline V gene has CDR1 GTSNPN and CDR2 SVGIG (reference sequence). The length of the CDR3 is 14 residues. Sequenced by immunoSEQ multiplex PCR; TCRdb stores in-frame clones only, minus some. This sample carries 78,000 or so clones, about 94% of them seen once, and the ten largest clones take 0.44%. V usage is TRBV30 and J usage is TRBJ1-6; D unclear. The receptor was derived from an adult with an advanced solid tumor such as melanoma, head and neck, liver or kidney cancer. This sample comprised CD4+ or CD8+ T cells sorted from blood, obtained in a trial of the OX40 agonist ivuxolimab. The CDR3 is CAWSVRSYNSPLHF. The CDR3 DNA sequence: TGTGCCTGGAGTGTACGGAGTTATAATTCACCCCTCCACTTT.